This T cell receptor beta chain is drawn from a study of blood T cell repertoires in COVID-19. At the level of the study: The United States, Italy and Spain provided the acute and convalescent COVID-19 samples.

In Seattle, patients joined the study during active infection and were tracked longitudinally. In the original analysis: Amplification with reference gene primers provided the estimates of nucleated cell counts. Only in-frame clones appear in the TCRdb table, and some are missing; sequencing was by immunoSEQ multiplex PCR. V, J and clone size derive from that table, while D and trimming were established from the DNA sequence. Here the sample spans roughly 120,000 clones, roughly 89% being singletons. Between the trimmed V and J ends, which lost 10 bases and 2 bases, there was a span of 12 bases. This CDR3 has 12 amino acids. CDR1 is LNHDA and CDR2 is SQIVND in the germline V gene (reference sequence).

Sequencing input: peripheral blood. The receptor comes from a woman aged 55-69 years with COVID-19, enrolled during active disease. The V and J genes are TRBV19 and TRBJ2-7; the D gene is possibly TRBD1 (5 bases). CDR3 DNA sequence: TGTGCCACCCGACAGCCACCCTACGAGCAGTACTTC. Amino acid sequence: CATRQPPYEQYF.